Listed below are T cell receptor beta chains from one sample, sequenced in a study of a mutant IDH1 vaccine in newly diagnosed glioma. No cognate antigen is known for these TCRs. Repertoires were generated with immunoSEQ multiplex PCR, while TCRdb's copy carries only in-frame clones and drops some. This table has some 60,000 clones, under 90% appearing once. The material was PBMCs, obtained from a glioma patient whose treatment included an IDH1 peptide vaccine. All receptors derive from a man aged 25 to 45 with glioma. CDR3s include the opening cysteine and the closing phenylalanine or tryptophan. The D gene is left open where the match is weak. Some rows mark clone size as missing; the rest say once, few, many or name a class of expanded clone.

v_gene	j_gene	abundance	d_gene	CDR3nt	CDR3aa
TRBV11-3	TRBJ1-1	NA	NA	TGTGCCAGCAGTCCAGGACAAGCGAACACTGAAGCTTTCTTT	CASSPGQANTEAFF
TRBV30	TRBJ1-4	NA	TRBD1	TGTGCCTGGAGCTCGGACAGGGGGCTAGGTGAAAAACTGTTTTTT	CAWSSDRGLGEKLFF
TRBV5-1	TRBJ1-4	NA	NA	TGCGCCAGCAGCTTGGAGCCTTCAGGGGAACTGTTTTTT	CASSLEPSGELFF
TRBV7-3	TRBJ2-3	NA	NA	TGTGCCAGCAGCTTAGGCGGAGAAACCACAGATACGCAGTATTTT	CASSLGGETTDTQYF
TRBV5-3	TRBJ2-1	NA	TRBD1	TGTGCCAGAAGCTCCAGACAGGGGGCAATAGATGAGCAGTTCTTC	CARSSRQGAIDEQFF
TRBV7-2	TRBJ2-2	NA	NA	TGTGCCAGCAGCGACCCCGACAGGCGCAACACCGGGGAGCTGTTTTTT	CASSDPDRRNTGELFF
TRBV7-9	TRBJ2-7	NA	NA	TGTGCCAGCAGACTAGGCGGGTACGAGCAGTACTTC	CASRLGGYEQYF
TRBV19	TRBJ1-1	NA	TRBD1	TGTGCCAGTAGAGGACAGGGGGCCACTGAAGCTTTCTTT	CASRGQGATEAFF
TRBV9	TRBJ2-3	once	NA	TGTGCCAGCAGCGCCGTAACGGGGGACACAGATACGCAGTATTTT	CASSAVTGDTDTQYF
TRBV10-3	TRBJ2-2	NA	TRBD2	TGTGCCATCAGTGAGCCGGGACTAGGTGACACCGGGGAGCTGTTTTTT	CAISEPGLGDTGELFF
TRBV11-3	TRBJ2-2	NA	NA	TGTGCCAGCAGCGTCGAAGGGAACACCGGGGAGCTGTTTTTT	CASSVEGNTGELFF
TRBV30	TRBJ2-7	once	NA	TGTGCCTGGAGTGTAACCAGGGAATACGAGCAGTACTTC	CAWSVTREYEQYF
TRBV27	TRBJ2-3	NA	TRBD2	TGTGCCAGCAGAAGCGCCGGGACTAGCGGGACAGATACGCAGTATTTT	CASRSAGTSGTDTQYF
TRBV4-1	TRBJ2-1	NA	NA	TGCGCCAGCAGCCGGCTACCCGGGAGTCTTACCTACAATGAGCAGTTCTTC	CASSRLPGSLTYNEQFF
TRBV7-2	TRBJ2-5	NA	NA	TGTGCCAGCAGCTTAGTTGGCTCCGAAGAGACCCAGTACTTC	CASSLVGSEETQYF
TRBV5-1	TRBJ1-5	few	NA	TGCGCCAGCAGCTTGGACAGCCCCGTGGAACAGCCCCAGCATTTT	CASSLDSPVEQPQHF
TRBV7-9	TRBJ1-1	few	NA	TGTGCCAGCAAGGGTACTGGGACTTATGAAGCTTTCTTT	CASKGTGTYEAFF
TRBV5-4	TRBJ2-3	NA	NA	TGTGCCAGCAGCAGCACCTCTAGCACAGATACGCAGTATTTT	CASSSTSSTDTQYF
TRBV7-2	TRBJ2-7	NA	TRBD1	TGTGCCAGCAGCTTATACAGGGGAAACGAGCAGTACTTC	CASSLYRGNEQYF
TRBV28	TRBJ1-5	NA	TRBD1	TGTGCCAGCAGTGTGAACTTGATTGGGACAGGCAATCAGCCCCAGCATTTT	CASSVNLIGTGNQPQHF
TRBV15	TRBJ2-3	NA	TRBD2	TGTGCCACCAGCAGCACCTTTTCTCCCAGCGGGGGCACAGATACGCAGTATTTT	CATSSTFSPSGGTDTQYF
TRBV6-5	TRBJ2-7	NA	NA	TGTGCCAGCAGTTACGGTACAGGGCTAGACTACGAGCAGTACTTC	CASSYGTGLDYEQYF
TRBV7-9	TRBJ2-4	NA	TRBD1	TGTGCCAGCAGCTTAGCCCCGGGACAGCGAAACATTCAGTACTTC	CASSLAPGQRNIQYF
TRBV9	TRBJ1-1	NA	NA	TGTGCCAGCAGCGCGGGGACGGGTAAAACTGAAGCTTTCTTT	CASSAGTGKTEAFF
TRBV30	TRBJ1-4	NA	NA	TGTGCCTGGAGCGCCTACCGACAGAAACTGTTTTTT	CAWSAYRQKLFF
TRBV18	TRBJ2-1	NA	NA	TGTGCCAGCTCACTAGGGTGGAACAATGAGCAGTTCTTC	CASSLGWNNEQFF
TRBV25-1	TRBJ1-4	NA	TRBD1	TGTGCCAGCAGTGACTCCGCAGGGGGCTCTGAAAAACTGTTTTTT	CASSDSAGGSEKLFF
TRBV9	TRBJ2-3	once	TRBD2	TGTGCCAGCAGCGTACGCGACTTAGCGGGGGGCCCCAAGGCGCAGTATTTT	CASSVRDLAGGPKAQYF
TRBV6-5	TRBJ1-1	NA	TRBD1	TGTGCCAGCAGCTACCGACAGGGGACGGGTGAAGCTTTCTTT	CASSYRQGTGEAFF
TRBV27	TRBJ1-2	NA	TRBD1	TGTGCCAGCAGTGTCCAGGGGGGCAACTATGGCTACACCTTC	CASSVQGGNYGYTF
TRBV2	TRBJ1-2	medium-sized	TRBD1	TGTGCCAGCAGTCCGCGGTCAGGGGGCAACTATGGCTACACCTTC	CASSPRSGGNYGYTF
TRBV19	TRBJ2-7	once	NA	TGTGCCAGTAGTACCTCCGGGACACTCTCCTACGAGCAGTACTTC	CASSTSGTLSYEQYF
TRBV19	TRBJ1-1	NA	NA	TGTGCCAGTAGTATCCCCGGGACAAGGAGGAACACTGAAGCTTTCTTT	CASSIPGTRRNTEAFF
TRBV23-1	TRBJ2-7	NA	NA	TGCGCCAGCAGTCAATCTCACTGGGACAACTCCTACGAGCAGTACTTC	CASSQSHWDNSYEQYF
TRBV11-2	TRBJ2-5	NA	NA	TGTGCCAGCAGCTTAGAGGGGTCGGAGACCCAGTACTTC	CASSLEGSETQYF
TRBV29-1	TRBJ1-4	few	NA	TGCAGCGTTGTTGACGATAACAATGAAAAACTGTTTTTT	CSVVDDNNEKLFF
TRBV9	TRBJ2-1	NA	NA	TGTGCCAGCAGCCCACTGGCGGGTGGGAATGAGCAGTTCTTC	CASSPLAGGNEQFF
TRBV28	TRBJ1-1	few	NA	TGTGCCAGCACTTGGGACCATGGGTACACTGAAGCTTTCTTT	CASTWDHGYTEAFF
TRBV28	TRBJ1-2	NA	NA	NA	CASRTNLWLHLRPRRGRYTF
TRBV5-6	TRBJ1-5	NA	NA	TGTGCCAGCAGCTTGGCTCCAGGTCAGCCCCAGCATTTT	CASSLAPGQPQHF
TRBV27	TRBJ1-2	NA	NA	TGTGCCAGCAGTTTGCTGGGGGCGAATGGCTACACCTTC	CASSLLGANGYTF
TRBV6-5	TRBJ1-2	NA	NA	TGTGCCAGCAGCCAGGGTGGCGGCTACACCTTC	CASSQGGGYTF
TRBV7-7	TRBJ2-1	NA	NA	TGTGCCAGCAGCCAAGGGCCAGGGTCGGGCAATGAGCAGTTCTTC	CASSQGPGSGNEQFF
TRBV9	TRBJ2-1	once	NA	TGTGCCAGCAGCGTTACAGACAATGAGCAGTTCTTC	CASSVTDNEQFF